The text below deals with one T cell receptor (beta chain). What it binds is unknown. V gave up 1 base and J gave up 3 bases, with 10 bases separating them. CDR3 length: 14 residues. Germline V gene data show CDR1 as SGHKS and CDR2 as YYEKEE (reference sequence). This specimen belongs to a study of cytomegalovirus exposure and HLA in healthy donors. Study-wide points: The dataset shows that most TCR sequences were rare, while some public TCRs occurred in many donors. Later genetic work tied a missense DCLRE1C variant to beta-chain V and J trimming. Several V segments, TRBV6-2 and TRBV6-3 among them, could not be told apart and were dropped.

Amplification used 60 Vbeta primers and 13 Jbeta primers. TCRdb's copy holds only in-frame clones and misses some; the assay was immunoSEQ multiplex PCR. The sample consists of tens of thousands of clones, less than 65% of them appearing once. Sequenced: PBMCs. The sequence derives from a woman in her twenties or thirties in good health and CMV-seronegative. The chain has TRBV5-5 and TRBJ1-1, with D unresolved. The CDR3 here is CASSLLAVDTEAFF. Here the CDR3 DNA reads TGTGCCAGCAGCTTGCTGGCGGTAGACACTGAAGCTTTCTTT.